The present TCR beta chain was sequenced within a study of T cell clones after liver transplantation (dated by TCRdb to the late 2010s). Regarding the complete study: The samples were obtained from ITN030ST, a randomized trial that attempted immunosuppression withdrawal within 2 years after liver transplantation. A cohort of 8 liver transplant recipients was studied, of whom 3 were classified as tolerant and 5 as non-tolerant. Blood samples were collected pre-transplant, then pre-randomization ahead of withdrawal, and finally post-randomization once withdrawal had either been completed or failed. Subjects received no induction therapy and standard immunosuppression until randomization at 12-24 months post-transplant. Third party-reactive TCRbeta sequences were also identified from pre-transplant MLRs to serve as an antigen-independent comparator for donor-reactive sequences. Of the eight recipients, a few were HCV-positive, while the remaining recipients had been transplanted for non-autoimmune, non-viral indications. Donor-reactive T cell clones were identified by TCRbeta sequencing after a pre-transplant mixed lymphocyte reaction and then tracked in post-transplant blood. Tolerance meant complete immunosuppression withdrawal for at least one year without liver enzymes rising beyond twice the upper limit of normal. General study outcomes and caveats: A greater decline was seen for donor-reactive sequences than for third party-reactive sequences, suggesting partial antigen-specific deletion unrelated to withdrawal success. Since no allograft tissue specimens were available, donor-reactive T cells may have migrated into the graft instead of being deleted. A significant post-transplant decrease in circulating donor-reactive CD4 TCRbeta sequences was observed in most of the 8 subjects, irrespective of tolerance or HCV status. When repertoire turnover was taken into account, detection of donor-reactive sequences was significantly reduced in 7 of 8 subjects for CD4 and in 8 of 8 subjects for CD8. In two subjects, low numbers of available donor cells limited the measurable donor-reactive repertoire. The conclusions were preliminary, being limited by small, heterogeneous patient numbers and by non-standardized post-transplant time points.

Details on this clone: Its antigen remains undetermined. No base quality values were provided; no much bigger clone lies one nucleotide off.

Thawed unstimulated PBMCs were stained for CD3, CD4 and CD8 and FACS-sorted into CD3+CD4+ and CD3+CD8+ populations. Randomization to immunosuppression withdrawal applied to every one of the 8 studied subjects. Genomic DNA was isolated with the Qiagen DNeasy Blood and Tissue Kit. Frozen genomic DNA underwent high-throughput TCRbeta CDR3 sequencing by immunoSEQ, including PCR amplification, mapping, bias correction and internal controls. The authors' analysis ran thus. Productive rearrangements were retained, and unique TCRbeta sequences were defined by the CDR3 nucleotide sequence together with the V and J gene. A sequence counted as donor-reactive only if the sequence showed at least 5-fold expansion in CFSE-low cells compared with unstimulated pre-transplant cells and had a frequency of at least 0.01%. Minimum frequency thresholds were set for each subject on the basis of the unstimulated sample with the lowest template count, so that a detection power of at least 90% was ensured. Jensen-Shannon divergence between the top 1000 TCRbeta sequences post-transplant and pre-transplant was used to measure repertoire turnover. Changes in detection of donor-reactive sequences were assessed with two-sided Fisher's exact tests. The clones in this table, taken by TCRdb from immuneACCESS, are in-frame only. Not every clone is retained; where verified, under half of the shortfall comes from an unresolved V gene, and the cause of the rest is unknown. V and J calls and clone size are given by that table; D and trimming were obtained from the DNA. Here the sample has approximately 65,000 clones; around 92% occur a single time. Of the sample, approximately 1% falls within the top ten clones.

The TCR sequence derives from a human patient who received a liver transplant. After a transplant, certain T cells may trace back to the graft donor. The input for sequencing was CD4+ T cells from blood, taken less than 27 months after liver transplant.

CDR3 region: CASSPPGIAAYNEQFF. The nucleotide sequence reads TGTGCCAGCAGCCCCCCTGGAATAGCGGCCTACAATGAGCAGTTCTTC. The V and J genes are TRBV11-1 and TRBJ2-1; the D gene is possibly TRBD2, with 6 bases matching. V loses 5 bases of germline sequence and J loses 2 bases, and the interval between the two ends is 16 bases. The cysteine opens and the phenylalanine closes a CDR3 of 16 amino acids. The sequence is cut down to CDR3 DNA, 48 bases in frame from base 1. The germline V gene (reference sequence) provides CDR1 SGHAT and CDR2 FQDESV.